This T cell receptor (beta chain) emerged from a study of blood T cell repertoires in COVID-19. The CDR3 is made up of 14 amino acids. Germline CDR1 is SGHRS and CDR2 is YFSETQ. The V gene end was trimmed by 4 bases and the J gene end by 4 bases; junction bases not matched to a gene: 8. Here immunoSEQ multiplex PCR was the method, and the copy in TCRdb shows in-frame clones only, minus some. This table holds roughly 250,000 clones, 88% found once. The sequenced sample was peripheral blood. The rearrangement links TRBV5-1 to TRBJ2-7, with 7 nucleotides matching TRBD1. This clonotype was sampled from a woman between 40 and 50 years old who had recovered from COVID-19. In nucleotides, the CDR3 is TGCGCCAGCAGCCTGACAGGGAACAAGTACGAGCAGTACTTC. Translating gives CASSLTGNKYEQYF. Looking up the rest from reference TRBV5-1 and TRBJ2-7 gives the full variable domain: KAGVTQTPRYLIKTRGQQVTLSCSPISGHRSVSWYQQTPGQGLQFLFEYFSETQRNKGNFPGRFSGRQFSNSRSEMNVSTLELGDSALYLCASSLTGNKYEQYFGPGTRLTVT.